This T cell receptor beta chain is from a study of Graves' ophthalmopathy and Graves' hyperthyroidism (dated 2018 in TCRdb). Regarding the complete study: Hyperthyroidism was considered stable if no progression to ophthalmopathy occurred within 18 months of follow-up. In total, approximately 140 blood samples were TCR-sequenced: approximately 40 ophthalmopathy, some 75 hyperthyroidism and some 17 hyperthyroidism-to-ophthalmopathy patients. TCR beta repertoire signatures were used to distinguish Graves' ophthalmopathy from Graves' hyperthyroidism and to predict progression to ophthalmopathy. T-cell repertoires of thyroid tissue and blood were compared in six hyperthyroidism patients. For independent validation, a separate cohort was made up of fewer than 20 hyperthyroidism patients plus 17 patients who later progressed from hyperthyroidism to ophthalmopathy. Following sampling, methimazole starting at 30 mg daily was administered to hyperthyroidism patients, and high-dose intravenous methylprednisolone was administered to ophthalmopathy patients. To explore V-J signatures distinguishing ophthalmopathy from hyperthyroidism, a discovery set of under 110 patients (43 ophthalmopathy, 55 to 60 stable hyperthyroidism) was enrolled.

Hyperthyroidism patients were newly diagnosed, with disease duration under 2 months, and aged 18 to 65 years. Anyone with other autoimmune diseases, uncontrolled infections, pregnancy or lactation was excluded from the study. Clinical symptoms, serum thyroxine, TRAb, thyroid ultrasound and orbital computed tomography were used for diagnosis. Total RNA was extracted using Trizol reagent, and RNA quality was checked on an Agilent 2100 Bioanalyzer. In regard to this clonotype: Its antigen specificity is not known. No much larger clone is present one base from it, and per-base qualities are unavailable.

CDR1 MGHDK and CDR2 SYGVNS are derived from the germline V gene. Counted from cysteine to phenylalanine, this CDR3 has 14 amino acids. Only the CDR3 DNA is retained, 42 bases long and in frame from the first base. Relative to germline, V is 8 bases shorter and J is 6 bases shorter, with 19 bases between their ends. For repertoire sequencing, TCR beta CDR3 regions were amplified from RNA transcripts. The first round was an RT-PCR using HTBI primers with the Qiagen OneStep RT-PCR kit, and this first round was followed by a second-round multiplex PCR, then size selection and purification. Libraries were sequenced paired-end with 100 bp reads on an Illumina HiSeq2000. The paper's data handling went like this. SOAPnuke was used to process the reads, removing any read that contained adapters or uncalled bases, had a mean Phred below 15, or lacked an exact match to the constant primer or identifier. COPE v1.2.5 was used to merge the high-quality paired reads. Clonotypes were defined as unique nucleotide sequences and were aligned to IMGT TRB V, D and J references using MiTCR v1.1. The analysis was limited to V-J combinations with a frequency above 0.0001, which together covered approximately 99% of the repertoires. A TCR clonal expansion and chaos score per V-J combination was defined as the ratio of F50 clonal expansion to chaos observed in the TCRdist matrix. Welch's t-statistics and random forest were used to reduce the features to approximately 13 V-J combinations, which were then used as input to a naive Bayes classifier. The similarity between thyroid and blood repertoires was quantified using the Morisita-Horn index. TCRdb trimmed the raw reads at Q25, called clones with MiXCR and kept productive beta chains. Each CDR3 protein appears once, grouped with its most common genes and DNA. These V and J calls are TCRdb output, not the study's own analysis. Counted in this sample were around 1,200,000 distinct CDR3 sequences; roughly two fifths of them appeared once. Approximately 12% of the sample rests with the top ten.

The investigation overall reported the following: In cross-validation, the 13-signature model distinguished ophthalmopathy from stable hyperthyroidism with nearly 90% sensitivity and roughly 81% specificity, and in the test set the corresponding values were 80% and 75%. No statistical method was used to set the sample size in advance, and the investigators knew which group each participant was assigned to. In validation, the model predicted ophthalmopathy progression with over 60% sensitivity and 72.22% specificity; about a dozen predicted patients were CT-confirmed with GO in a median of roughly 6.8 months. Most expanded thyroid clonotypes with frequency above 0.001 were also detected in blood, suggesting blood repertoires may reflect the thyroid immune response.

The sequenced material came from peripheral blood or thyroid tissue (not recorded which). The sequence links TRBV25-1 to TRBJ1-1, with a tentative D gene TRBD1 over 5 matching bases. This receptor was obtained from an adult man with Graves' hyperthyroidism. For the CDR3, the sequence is CASLERDFVAEAFF. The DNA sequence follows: TGTGCCAGCTTGGAACGGGACTTTGTGGCTGAAGCTTTCTTT.